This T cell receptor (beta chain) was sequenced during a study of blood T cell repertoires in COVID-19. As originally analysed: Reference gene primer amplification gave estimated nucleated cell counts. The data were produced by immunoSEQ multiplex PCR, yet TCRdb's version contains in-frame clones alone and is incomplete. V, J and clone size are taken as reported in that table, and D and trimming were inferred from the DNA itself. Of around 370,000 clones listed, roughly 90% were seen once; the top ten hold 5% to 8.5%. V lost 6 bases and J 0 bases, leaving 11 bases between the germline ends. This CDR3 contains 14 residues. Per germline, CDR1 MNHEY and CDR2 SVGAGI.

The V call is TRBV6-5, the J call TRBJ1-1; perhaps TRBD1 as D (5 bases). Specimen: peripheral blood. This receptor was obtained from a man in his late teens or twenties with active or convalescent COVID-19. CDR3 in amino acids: CASRVQEMNTEAFF. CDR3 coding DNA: TGTGCCAGCAGGGTACAGGAGATGAACACTGAAGCTTTCTTT.